The present TCR beta chain was sequenced within a study of prognosis after radiotherapy for stage I lung cancer. Across the study: Among the patients, 6 or 7 had squamous cell carcinoma and 11 to 13 had adenocarcinoma. The radiotherapy was SBRT split into 3 to 5 fractions, giving a biologically effective dose of at least 100 Gy.

The study amplified the TCR beta CDR3 region from genomic DNA. This amplification was carried out by two rounds of multiplex PCR. First-round PCR used primers specific to each TRBV and TRBJ gene. TCRdb passed the multiplex PCR reads through MiXCR, listing each CDR3 protein once. This sample has fewer than 35,000 distinct CDR3 sequences, with around 30% found just once. Germline loops: CDR1 LNHNV, CDR2 YYDKDF (reference sequence). CDR3 length: 15 residues. Trimming removed 5 bases from V and 7 bases from J, with 18 bases in between. There were approximately 5.8 milliliters of peripheral blood drawn at each of two time points.

The origin of this receptor is a donor over 45 with non-small cell lung cancer. Sequences were derived from PBMCs, sampled before or after stereotactic body radiation therapy (not recorded which). V usage is TRBV15 and J usage is TRBJ2-1; TRBD2 might be the D (7 bases). The CDR3: CATSSSGGGGNEQFF. The CDR3 DNA reads TGTGCCACCAGCTCAAGCGGCGGGGGCGGGAATGAGCAGTTCTTC. Full variable domain (remainder filled in from reference TRBV15 and TRBJ2-1): DAMVIQNPRYQVTQFGKPVTLSCSQTLNHNVMYWYQQKSSQAPKLLFHYYDKDFNNEADTPDNFQSRRPNTSFCFLDIRSPGLGDTAMYLCATSSSGGGGNEQFFGPGTRLTVL.